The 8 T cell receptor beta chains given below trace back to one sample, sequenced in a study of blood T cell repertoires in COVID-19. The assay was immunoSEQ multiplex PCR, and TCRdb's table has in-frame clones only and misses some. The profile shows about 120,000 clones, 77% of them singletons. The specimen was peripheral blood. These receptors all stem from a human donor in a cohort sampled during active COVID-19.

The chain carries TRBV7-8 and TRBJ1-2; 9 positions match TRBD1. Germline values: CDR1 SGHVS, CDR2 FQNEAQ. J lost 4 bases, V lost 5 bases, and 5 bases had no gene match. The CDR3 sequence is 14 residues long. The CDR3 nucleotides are TGTGCCAGCAGCCCGGGACAGGGCGGCTATGGCTACACCTTC. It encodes CASSPGQGGYGYTF. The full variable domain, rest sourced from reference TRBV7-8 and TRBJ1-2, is GAGVSQSPRYKVAKRGQDVALRCDPISGHVSLFWYQQALGQGPEFLTYFQNEAQLDKSGLPSDRFFAERPEGSVSTLKIQRTQQEDSAVYLCASSPGQGGYGYTFGSGTRLTVV.

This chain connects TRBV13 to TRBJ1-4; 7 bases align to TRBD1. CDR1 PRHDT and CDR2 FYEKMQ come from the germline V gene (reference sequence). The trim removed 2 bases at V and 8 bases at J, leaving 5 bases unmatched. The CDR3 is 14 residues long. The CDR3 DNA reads TGTGCCAGCAGCTTAAGACAGGGAGGCGAAAAACTGTTTTTT. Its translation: CASSLRQGGEKLFF.

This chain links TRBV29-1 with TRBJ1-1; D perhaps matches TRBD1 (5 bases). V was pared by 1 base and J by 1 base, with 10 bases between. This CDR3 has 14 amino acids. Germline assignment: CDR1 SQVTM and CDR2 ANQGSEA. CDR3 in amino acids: CSVEGVRENTEAFF. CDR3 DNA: TGCAGCGTTGAAGGAGTCAGGGAGAACACTGAAGCTTTCTTT. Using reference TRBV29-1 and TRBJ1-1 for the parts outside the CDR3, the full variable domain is SAVISQKPSRDICQRGTSLTIQCQVDSQVTMMFWYRQQPGQSLTLIATANQGSEATYESGFVIDKFPISRPNLTFSTLTVSNMSPEDSSIYLCSVEGVRENTEAFFGQGTRLTVV.

Here the CDR3 DNA reads TGCAGTGCTAGCAGGCGTGGCGAGCAGTACTTC. Translated: CSASRRGEQYF. The gene calls are TRBV20-1 and TRBJ2-7; no reliable D call. The V and J ends lost 3 bases and 6 bases respectively, with 9 bases between them. Germline V CDR1 and CDR2: DFQATT, SNEGSKA (reference sequence). The CDR3 has 11 amino acids.

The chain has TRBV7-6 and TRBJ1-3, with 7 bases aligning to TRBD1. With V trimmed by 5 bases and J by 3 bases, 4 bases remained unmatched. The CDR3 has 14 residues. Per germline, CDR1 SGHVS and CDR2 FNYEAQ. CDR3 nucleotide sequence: TGTGCCAGCAGCCCTGGACAGGTTGGAAACACCATATATTTT. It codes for CASSPGQVGNTIYF.

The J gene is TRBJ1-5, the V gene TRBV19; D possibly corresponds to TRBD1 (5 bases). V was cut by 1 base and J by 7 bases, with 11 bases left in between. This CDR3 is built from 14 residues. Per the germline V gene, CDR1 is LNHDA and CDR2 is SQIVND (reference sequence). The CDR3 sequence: CASSIGGGDQPQHF. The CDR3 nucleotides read TGTGCCAGTAGTATAGGAGGAGGGGACCAGCCCCAGCATTTT.

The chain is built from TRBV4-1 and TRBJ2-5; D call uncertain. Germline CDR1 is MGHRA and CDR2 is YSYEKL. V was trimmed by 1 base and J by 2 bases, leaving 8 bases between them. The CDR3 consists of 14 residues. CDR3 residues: CASSQGAAQETQYF. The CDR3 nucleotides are TGCGCCAGCAGCCAAGGGGCAGCTCAAGAGACCCAGTACTTC.

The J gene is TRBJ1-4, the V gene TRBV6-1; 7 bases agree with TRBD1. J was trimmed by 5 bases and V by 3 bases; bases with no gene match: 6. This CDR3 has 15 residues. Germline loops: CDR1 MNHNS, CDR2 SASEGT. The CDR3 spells CASSDPGGTNEKLFF. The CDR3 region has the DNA TGTGCCAGCAGTGACCCAGGGGGAACAAATGAAAAACTGTTTTTT.